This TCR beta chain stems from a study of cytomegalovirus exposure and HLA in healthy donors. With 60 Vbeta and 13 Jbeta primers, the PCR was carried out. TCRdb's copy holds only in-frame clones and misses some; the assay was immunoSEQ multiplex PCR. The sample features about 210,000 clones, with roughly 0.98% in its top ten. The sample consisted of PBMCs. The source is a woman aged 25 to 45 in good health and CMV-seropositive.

The CDR3: CASSALSGYNEQFF. CDR3 DNA sequence: TGTGCCAGCAGTGCGCTTAGCGGGTACAATGAGCAGTTCTTC. The chain links TRBV25-1 to TRBJ2-1; 7 bases agree with TRBD2. V was pared by 4 bases and J by 4 bases, with 4 bases of the junction left unmatched. CDR1 is MGHDK and CDR2 is SYGVNS in the germline V gene. This CDR3 spans 14 amino acids. Full variable domain (outside the CDR3, taken from reference TRBV25-1 and TRBJ2-1): EADIYQTPRYLVIGTGKKITLECSQTMGHDKMYWYQQDPGMELHLIHYSYGVNSTEKGDLSSESTVSRIRTEHFPLTLESARPSHTSQYLCASSALSGYNEQFFGPGTRLTVL.